Detailed here is one T cell receptor (beta chain). The clone's antigen remains unknown. No qualities accompany the bases; no much larger clone lies one base away. From cysteine to phenylalanine, the CDR3 is 12 amino acids long. The sequence is cut down to CDR3 DNA, 36 bases in frame from base 1. CDR1 and CDR2 are read off the germline V gene (reference sequence) as MNHEY and SMNVEV. V loses 5 bases, J loses 8 bases, and the germline ends lie 12 bases apart. The time point label, as the study defines it: cycle 4 day 1 (C4D1), after 6 weeks of nivolumab. Every trial patient had relapsed after autologous stem cell transplantation, and cohorts A, B and C differed in prior brentuximab vedotin exposure. A Miltenyi CD8+ T cell isolation kit was used for magnetic negative selection to purify CD8+ T cells from thawed PBMCs. A total of roughly 57 patients with relapsed/refractory classical Hodgkin lymphoma made up the trial cohort, and each patient's best overall response was complete response, partial response or progressive disease. In the multi-cohort phase II CheckMate 205 trial, trial patients received single-agent nivolumab. An independent review committee assessed best overall response by applying the 2007 International Working Group response criteria. Trial PBMCs were collected just before the start of nivolumab (C1D1) and during therapy at cycle 2 day 1 and cycle 4 day 1. Peripheral blood was collected in 8 mL Vacutainer Cell Preparation Tubes, from which PBMCs were isolated by centrifugation and then cryopreserved. Purified CD4+ and CD8+ fractions were prepared only for cases where an additional PBMC sample was available. Magnetically labelled cells were removed on LS columns in a quadroMACS separator, and the flow-through was collected as the purified fraction.

This sample stems from a study of PD-1 blockade in classical Hodgkin lymphoma (dated by TCRdb to the early 2020s). Background on the whole study: Nivolumab dosing was 3 mg/kg intravenously every 2 weeks, continuing until either disease progression or unacceptable toxicity. The study used TCR beta sequencing and CyTOF to define a peripheral blood immune signature of response to PD-1 blockade in classical Hodgkin lymphoma. Paper-wide results and their limitations: Diversity was lower in patients who began nivolumab less than 1 year after ASCT, so these patients were left out of later analyses to avoid confounding by immune reconstitution. The study was restricted to a single clinical trial cohort, and the causes of repertoire differences, possibly disease activity or prior therapy, were left undefined. Baseline diversity similar to that of newly diagnosed patients was observed in trial patients achieving complete response, whereas significantly lower diversity was observed in partial responders and progressors. Baseline TCR diversity was reported to be lower in newly diagnosed patients than in healthy donors and to be lower still in relapsed/refractory patients. CD4+ but not CD8+ TCR diversity rose significantly by C4D1 (p=0.0027 vs p=0.16), most apparent in complete responders (p=0.02).

The Qiagen DNeasy kit was used to extract genomic DNA from unsorted PBMCs and from the negatively selected CD4+ and CD8+ fractions. TCR beta CDR3 regions were subjected to amplification by immunoSEQ multiplex PCR with primers that anneal to V and J segments. A synthetic immune receptor repertoire was used to minimize amplification bias, and any residual bias was removed computationally once sequencing was done. For the original study's pipeline: Repertoire diversity was quantified as the Shannon entropy index using custom Python scripts. Unsorted, CD4+ and CD8+ repertoires were examined separately, except in combined analyses, for which CD4+ and CD8+ sequences were merged in silico. Clonal expansion was defined as a frequency increase of at least 2-fold after treatment compared with C1D1, and clones undetected at baseline were assigned a pseudocount of 0.5. Singleton clones were defined as clones with 0 or 1 copy at C1D1, and non-singleton clones were defined as clones with 2 or more copies. Clones expanded in unsorted samples were assigned a CD4+, CD8+ or unknown annotation through matching of protein sequences in sorted samples from the same patient. Wilcoxon tests on paired samples were used to test changes in diversity from C1D1 to C4D1. The table comes from immuneACCESS by way of TCRdb, which keeps in-frame sequences with V and J called. Part of the clones is missing from these tables; in studies checked, under half for an unresolved V gene and the rest for unknown reasons. V, J and clone size are taken as reported in that table, and D and trimming were inferred from the DNA itself. The sample profile shows roughly 2,500 clones; approximately 60% of them were found once. The ten largest clones represent about 44% of the sample.

Here the sequenced sample was CD8+ T cells from blood, taken before the fourth cycle of nivolumab. This receptor was taken from a human donor with classical Hodgkin lymphoma. The chain was built from TRBV27 and TRBJ1-2, with no confident D gene call. In nucleotides, the sequence is TGTGCCAGCAGTGGGTCAGGCATAGGCTACACCTTC. This sequence encodes CASSGSGIGYTF.